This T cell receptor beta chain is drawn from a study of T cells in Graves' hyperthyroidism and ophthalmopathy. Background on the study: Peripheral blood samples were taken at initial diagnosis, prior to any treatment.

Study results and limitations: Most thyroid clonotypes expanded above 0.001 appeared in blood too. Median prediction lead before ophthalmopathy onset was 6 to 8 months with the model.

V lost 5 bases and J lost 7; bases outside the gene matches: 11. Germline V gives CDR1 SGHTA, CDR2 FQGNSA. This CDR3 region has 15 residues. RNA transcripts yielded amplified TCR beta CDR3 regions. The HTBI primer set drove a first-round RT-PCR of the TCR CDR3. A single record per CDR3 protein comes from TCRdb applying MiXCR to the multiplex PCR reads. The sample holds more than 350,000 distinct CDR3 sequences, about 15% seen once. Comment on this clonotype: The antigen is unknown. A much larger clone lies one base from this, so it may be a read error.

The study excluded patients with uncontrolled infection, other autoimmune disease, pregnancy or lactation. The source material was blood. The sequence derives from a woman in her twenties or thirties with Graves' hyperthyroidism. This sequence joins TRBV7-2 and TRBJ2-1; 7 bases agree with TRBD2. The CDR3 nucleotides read TGTGCCAGCAGCGGAGGTGCGGGAGCTTTTAATGAGCAGTTCTTC. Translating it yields CASSGGAGAFNEQFF.